This T cell receptor beta chain stems from a study of blood T cell repertoires in COVID-19 (TCRdb year 2020). About the full investigation: Samples covering the acute and convalescent phases of COVID-19 were provided by collaborators in the United States, Italy and Spain. The material from the prospective study consisted of cDNA or gDNA derived from T cells, B-cell-depleted T cells, or PBMCs. Deeply sampled blood TCRbeta repertoires from subjects exposed to, actively infected with, or recovered from COVID-19 were included in the dataset. A freely available public database, intended as a resource for researchers studying the immune response to SARS-CoV-2, is where the repertoires were released. Samples were obtained from the ongoing ImmuneRACE study (first 160 participants) and from some 1,300 subjects provided by 6 global collaborators. Nearly every sample came with metadata listing a de-identified subject ID, COVID-19 status, age in years and sex. HLA class I and class II types, where available, came from metadata supplied by the sample provider rather than from assay-based typing.

Enrolling through a virtual design, the prospective study's participants ranged in age from roughly 18 to 100 years and lived across 20 to 25 United States geographic areas. In the prospective study, cohorts were assigned on the basis of participant-reported clinical history obtained from a screening survey and a study questionnaire. For ImmuneRACE Cohort 3, a participant was defined as recovered based on two consecutive negative NP/OP PCR tests, clearance by a healthcare professional, or resolution of symptoms. In the prospective study, whole blood, serum and a nasopharyngeal or oropharyngeal swab were collected from each participant by mobile phlebotomists. Additional blood draws and questionnaires over an approximately two-month period could optionally be provided by prospective study participants. Before DNA extraction, prospective study blood samples were shipped either frozen or at room temperature.

Overall study outcomes, separate from this receptor: How much clinical and demographic metadata was included differed by source and by participant, and the metadata was provided uncurated.

Note on this clone: No cognate antigen has been identified for it. The input lacks base qualities; no much larger clone sits a single base away.

The immunoSEQ Assay, a bias-controlled multiplex PCR, was used to amplify TCRbeta CDR3 regions from genomic DNA. The authors processed their data as follows. Nucleated cell counts per sample were estimated from amplification of reference gene primers within the assay. Sequence reads were collapsed and filtered to measure the absolute abundance of every unique TCRbeta CDR3 rearrangement. For each sample, productive Simpson clonality was calculated as the square root of Simpson's diversity index across productive rearrangements. TCRdb stores this immuneACCESS table with in-frame sequences only. Part of the clones is absent; in the studies checked, under half of the shortfall reflects unresolved V genes, and no reason is known for the rest. The V and J calls and clone size come from that table; D and trimming were worked out from the DNA. The sample has around 250,000 clones on record, around 87% of them singletons. The top ten clonotypes cover about 1.6% of the sample.

V is trimmed back by 6 bases and J by 6 bases, and the junction contains 5 bases that no gene match accounts for. The CDR3 has 13 amino acids, counting the end cysteine and phenylalanine. The kept DNA is CDR3 alone, 39 bases in frame from the first base. Material: PBMCs or T cells enriched from blood (not recorded which). This chain joins TRBV12-3 or TRBV12-4 to TRBJ1-2, with 9 bases matching TRBD1. The TCR comes from a woman in her forties or fifties who had recovered from COVID-19. CDR3 loop: CASSWDRDDGYTF. The bases read TGTGCCAGCAGCTGGGACAGGGACGATGGCTACACCTTC.